This T cell receptor beta chain is drawn from a study of human T cells and chemical hapten exposure. Study-level background: The use of 2% DPC on around 2 cm by around 2 cm of upper inner arm skin constituted sensitization. How much TCR each sample yielded varied, mostly because pooled library volumes differed slightly.

This clonotype has ten or more counts. The antigen is undetermined. Study-wide results and caveats: Having alopecia, the donors may differ immunologically from healthy people.

The CDR3 is 15 amino acids. The V end was cut by 5 bases, the J end by 6 bases, with 20 bases between. CDR1 and CDR2 (germline): MNHEY, SVGAGI. Documented time point: patch test 1, 2 weeks after DPC sensitization. Treatment reported: therapeutic diphenylcyclopropenone sensitization with weekly scalp DPC. TCRdb analysed the RACE reads with MiXCR anew, one entry per CDR3 protein. The table includes fewer than 60,000 distinct CDR3 sequences, less than 10% detected once. This rearrangement joins TRBV6-5 to TRBJ2-7; no reliable D call. The sequencing here drew on whole blood, taken in connection with sensitization to the hapten diphenylcyclopropenone (DPC). The TCR was taken from a woman in her 50s with alopecia areata. Some clones in this sample may be carry-over from other donors' samples. The CDR3 sequence: CASSLTDRIVSEQYF. In nucleotides, the CDR3 is TGTGCCAGCAGTCTCACGGACCGGATTGTGTCCGAGCAGTACTTC.